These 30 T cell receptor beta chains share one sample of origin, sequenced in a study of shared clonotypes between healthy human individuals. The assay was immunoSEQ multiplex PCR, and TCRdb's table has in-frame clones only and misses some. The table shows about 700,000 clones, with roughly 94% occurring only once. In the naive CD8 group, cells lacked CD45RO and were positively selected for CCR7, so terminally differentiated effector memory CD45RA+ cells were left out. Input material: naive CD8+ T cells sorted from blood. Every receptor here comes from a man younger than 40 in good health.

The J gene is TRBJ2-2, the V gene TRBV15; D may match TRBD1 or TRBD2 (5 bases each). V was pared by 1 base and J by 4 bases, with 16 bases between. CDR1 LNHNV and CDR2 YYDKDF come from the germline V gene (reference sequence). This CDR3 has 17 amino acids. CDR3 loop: CATSRALGAGTTGELFF. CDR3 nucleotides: TGTGCCACCAGCAGAGCTCTCGGGGCCGGGACCACCGGGGAGCTGTTTTTT.

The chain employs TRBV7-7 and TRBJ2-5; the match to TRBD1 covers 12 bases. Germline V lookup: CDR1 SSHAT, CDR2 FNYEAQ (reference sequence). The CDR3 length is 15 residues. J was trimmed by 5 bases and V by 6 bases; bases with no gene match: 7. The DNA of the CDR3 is TGTGCCAGCAGTTCCGGGACAGGGGGCAGGGAGACCCAGTACTTC. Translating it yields CASSSGTGGRETQYF. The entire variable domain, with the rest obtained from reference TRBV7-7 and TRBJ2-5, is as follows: GAGVSQSPRYKVTKRGQDVTLRCDPISSHATLYWYQQALGQGPEFLTYFNYEAQPDKSGLPSDRFSAERPEGSISTLTIQRTEQRDSAMYRCASSSGTGGRETQYFGPGTRLLVL.

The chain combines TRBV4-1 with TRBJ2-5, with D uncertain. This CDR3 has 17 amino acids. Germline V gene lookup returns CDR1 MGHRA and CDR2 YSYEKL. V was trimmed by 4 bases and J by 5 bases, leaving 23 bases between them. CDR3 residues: CASSPLSDMESGETQYF. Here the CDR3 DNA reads TGCGCCAGCAGCCCCCTAAGTGATATGGAGTCTGGGGAGACCCAGTACTTC.

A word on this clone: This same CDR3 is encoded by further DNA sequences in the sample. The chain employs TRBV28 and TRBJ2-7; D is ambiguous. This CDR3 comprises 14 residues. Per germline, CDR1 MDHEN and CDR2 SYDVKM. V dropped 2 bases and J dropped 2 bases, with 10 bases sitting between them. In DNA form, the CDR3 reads TGTGCCAGCAGTTTAAGGGTCAGACCCTACGAGCAGTACTTC. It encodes CASSLRVRPYEQYF.

CDR3 sequence: CASSSNLNSDTQYF. DNA of the CDR3: TGTGCCAGCAGTTCCAACCTCAATTCAGATACGCAGTATTTT. This chain uses TRBV6-6 with TRBJ2-3; D gene ambiguous. Looked up from germline, CDR1 is MNHNY and CDR2 is SVGAGI (reference sequence). V lost 4 bases, J lost 4 bases, and 12 bases lay in between. This CDR3 has 14 amino acids.

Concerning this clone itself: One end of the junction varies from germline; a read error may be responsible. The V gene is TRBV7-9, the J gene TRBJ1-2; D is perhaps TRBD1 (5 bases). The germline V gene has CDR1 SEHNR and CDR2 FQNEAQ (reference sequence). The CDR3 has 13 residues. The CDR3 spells CASSIAGNYGYTF. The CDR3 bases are TGTGCCAGCAGCATAGCAGGGAACTATGGCTACACCTTC.

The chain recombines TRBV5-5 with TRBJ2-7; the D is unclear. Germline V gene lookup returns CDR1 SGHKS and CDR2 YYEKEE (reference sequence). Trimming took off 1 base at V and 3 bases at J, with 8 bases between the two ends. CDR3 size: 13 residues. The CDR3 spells CASSLRLGYEQYF. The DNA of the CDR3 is TGTGCCAGCAGCTTGAGGCTAGGCTACGAGCAGTACTTC.

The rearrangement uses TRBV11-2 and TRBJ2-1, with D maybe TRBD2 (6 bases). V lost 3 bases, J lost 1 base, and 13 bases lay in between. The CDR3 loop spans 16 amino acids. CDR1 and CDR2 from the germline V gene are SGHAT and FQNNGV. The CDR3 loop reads CASSLGGTLSYNEQFF. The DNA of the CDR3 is TGTGCCAGCAGCTTGGGAGGTACCCTTTCCTACAATGAGCAGTTCTTC. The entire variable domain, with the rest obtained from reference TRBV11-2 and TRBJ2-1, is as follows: EAGVAQSPRYKIIEKRQSVAFWCNPISGHATLYWYQQILGQGPKLLIQFQNNGVVDDSQLPKDRFSAERLKGVDSTLKIQPAKLEDSAVYLCASSLGGTLSYNEQFFGPGTRLTVL.

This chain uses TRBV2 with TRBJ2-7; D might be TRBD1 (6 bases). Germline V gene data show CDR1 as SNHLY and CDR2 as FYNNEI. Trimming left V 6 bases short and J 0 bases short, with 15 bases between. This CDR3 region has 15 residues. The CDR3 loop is CASSGTRDNSYEQYF. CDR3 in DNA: TGTGCCAGCAGCGGTACCCGGGACAACTCCTACGAGCAGTACTTC.

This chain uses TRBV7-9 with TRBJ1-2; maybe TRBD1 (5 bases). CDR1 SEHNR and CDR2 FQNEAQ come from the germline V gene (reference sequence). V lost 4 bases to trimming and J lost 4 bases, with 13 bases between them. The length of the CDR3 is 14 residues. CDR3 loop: CASSSPDTIYGYTF. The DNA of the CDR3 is TGTGCCAGCAGCTCCCCGGACACCATCTATGGCTACACCTTC. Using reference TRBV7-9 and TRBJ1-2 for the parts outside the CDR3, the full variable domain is DTGVSQNPRHKITKRGQNVTFRCDPISEHNRLYWYRQTLGQGPEFLTYFQNEAQLEKSRLLSDRFSAERPKGSFSTLEIQRTEQGDSAMYLCASSSPDTIYGYTFGSGTRLTVV.

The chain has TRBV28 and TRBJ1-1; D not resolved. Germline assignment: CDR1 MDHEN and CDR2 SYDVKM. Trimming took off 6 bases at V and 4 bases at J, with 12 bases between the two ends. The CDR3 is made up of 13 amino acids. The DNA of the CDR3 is TGTGCCAGCAGGGTCCGGATGGCCACTGAAGCTTTCTTT. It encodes CASRVRMATEAFF.

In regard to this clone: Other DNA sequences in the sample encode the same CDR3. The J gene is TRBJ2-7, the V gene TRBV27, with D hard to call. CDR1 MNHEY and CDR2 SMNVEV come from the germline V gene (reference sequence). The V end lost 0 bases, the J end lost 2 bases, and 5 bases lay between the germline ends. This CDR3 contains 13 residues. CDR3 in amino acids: CASSLSRTYEQYF. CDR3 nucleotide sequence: TGTGCCAGCAGTTTATCTAGGACCTACGAGCAGTACTTC.

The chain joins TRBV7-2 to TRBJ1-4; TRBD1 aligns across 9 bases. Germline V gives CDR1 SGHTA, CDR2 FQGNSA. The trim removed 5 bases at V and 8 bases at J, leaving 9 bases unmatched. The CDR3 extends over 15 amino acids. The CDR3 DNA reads TGTGCCAGCAGCCCCGGGACAGGGATTTCGGAAAAACTGTTTTTT. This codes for CASSPGTGISEKLFF.

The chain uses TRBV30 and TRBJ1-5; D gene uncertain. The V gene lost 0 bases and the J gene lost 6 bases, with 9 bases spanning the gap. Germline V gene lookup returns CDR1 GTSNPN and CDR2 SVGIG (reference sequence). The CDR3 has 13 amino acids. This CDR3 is CAWSVLGSQPQHF. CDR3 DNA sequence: TGTGCCTGGAGTGTATTGGGAAGTCAGCCCCAGCATTTT.

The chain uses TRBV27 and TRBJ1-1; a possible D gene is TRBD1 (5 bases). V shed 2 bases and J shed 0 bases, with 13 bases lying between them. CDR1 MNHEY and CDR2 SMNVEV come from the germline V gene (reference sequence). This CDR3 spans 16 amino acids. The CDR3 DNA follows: TGTGCCAGCAGTTTAACGGGGGGGGTCTTGAACACTGAAGCTTTCTTT. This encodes CASSLTGGVLNTEAFF.

The DNA for the CDR3 is TGTGCCAGCAGCCGGCTCACAGGGAAACGGGAGCAGTACTTC. It translates to CASSRLTGKREQYF. This rearrangement joins TRBV14 to TRBJ2-7; perhaps TRBD1 as D (6 bases). The CDR3 totals 14 residues. Trimming cost V 4 bases and J 7 bases, with 17 bases left between them. The V gene's germline CDR1 is SGHDN and CDR2 FVKESK.

CDR3 sequence: CASSPPLYEQYF. The CDR3 DNA follows: TGTGCCAGCTCACCGCCACTTTACGAGCAGTACTTC. V and J are TRBV18 and TRBJ2-7; D is uncertain. The CDR3 extends over 12 amino acids. Deletions cut 3 bases from V and 4 bases from J, with 7 bases between. Germline CDR1 is KGHSH and CDR2 is LQKENI.

The CDR3 sequence is CASSEGNSNQPQHF. The CDR3 region has the DNA TGCGCCAGCAGTGAGGGAAATAGCAATCAGCCCCAGCATTTT. The chain combines TRBV10-1 with TRBJ1-5; D is uncertain. The CDR3 length is 14 residues. V lost 2 bases and J 0 bases, leaving 5 bases between the germline ends. CDR1 and CDR2 (germline): WNHNN, SYGVQD (reference sequence).

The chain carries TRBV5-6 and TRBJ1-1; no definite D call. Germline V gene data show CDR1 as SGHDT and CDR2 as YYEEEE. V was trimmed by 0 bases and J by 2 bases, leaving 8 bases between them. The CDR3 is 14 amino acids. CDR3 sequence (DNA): TGTGCCAGCAGCTTGGAGGGAAGTAACACTGAAGCTTTCTTT. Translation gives CASSLEGSNTEAFF. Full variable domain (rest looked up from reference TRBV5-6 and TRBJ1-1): DAGVTQSPTHLIKTRGQQVTLRCSPKSGHDTVSWYQQALGQGPQFIFQYYEEEERQRGNFPDRFSGHQFPNYSSELNVNALLLGDSALYLCASSLEGSNTEAFFGQGTRLTVV.

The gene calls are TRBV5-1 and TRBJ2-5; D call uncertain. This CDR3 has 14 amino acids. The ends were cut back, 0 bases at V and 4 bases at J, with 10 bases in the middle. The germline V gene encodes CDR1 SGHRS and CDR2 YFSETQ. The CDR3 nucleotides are TGCGCCAGCAGCTTGGGGGAATCGACAGAGACCCAGTACTTC. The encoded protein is CASSLGESTETQYF.

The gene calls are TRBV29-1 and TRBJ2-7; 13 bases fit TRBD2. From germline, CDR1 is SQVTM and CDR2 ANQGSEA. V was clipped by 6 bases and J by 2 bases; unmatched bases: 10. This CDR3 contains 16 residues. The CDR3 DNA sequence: TGCAGCGTAGGGACTAGCGGGATGGCCCTGCCCTACGAGCAGTACTTC. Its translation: CSVGTSGMALPYEQYF.

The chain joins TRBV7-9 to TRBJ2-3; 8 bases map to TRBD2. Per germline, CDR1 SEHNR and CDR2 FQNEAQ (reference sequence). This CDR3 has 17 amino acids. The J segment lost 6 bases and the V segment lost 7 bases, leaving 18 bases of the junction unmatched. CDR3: CASTPSDSGILTDTQYF. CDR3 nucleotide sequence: TGTGCCAGCACCCCCTCTGATAGCGGGATCCTTACGGATACGCAGTATTTT.

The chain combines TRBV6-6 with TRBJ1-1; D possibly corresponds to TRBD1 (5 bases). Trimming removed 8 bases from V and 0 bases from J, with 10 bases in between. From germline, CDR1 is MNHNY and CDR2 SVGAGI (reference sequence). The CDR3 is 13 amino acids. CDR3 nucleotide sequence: TGTGCCAGCTGCCCGGGACTGAACACTGAAGCTTTCTTT. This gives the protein CASCPGLNTEAFF.

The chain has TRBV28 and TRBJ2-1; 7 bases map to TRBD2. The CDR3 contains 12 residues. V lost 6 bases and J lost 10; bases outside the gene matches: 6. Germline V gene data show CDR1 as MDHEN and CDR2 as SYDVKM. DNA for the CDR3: TGTGCCAGCAGCACAGGACTAGTCGAGCAGTTCTTC. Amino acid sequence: CASSTGLVEQFF.

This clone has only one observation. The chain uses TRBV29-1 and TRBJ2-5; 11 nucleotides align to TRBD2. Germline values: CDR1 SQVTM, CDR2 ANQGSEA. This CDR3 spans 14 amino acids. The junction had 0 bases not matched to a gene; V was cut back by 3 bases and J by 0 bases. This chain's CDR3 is CSVEGLADQETQYF. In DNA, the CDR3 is TGCAGCGTTGAGGGACTAGCGGACCAAGAGACCCAGTACTTC.

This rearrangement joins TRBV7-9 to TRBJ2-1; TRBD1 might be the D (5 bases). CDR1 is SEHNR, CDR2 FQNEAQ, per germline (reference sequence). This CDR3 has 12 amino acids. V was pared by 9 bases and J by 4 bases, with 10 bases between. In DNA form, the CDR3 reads TGTGCCAGTCCTAGGGGATACAATGAGCAGTTCTTC. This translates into CASPRGYNEQFF.

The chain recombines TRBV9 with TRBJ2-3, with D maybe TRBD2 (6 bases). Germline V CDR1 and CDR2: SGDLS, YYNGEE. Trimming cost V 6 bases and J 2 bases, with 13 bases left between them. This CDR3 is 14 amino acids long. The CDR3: CASNGGVYTDTQYF. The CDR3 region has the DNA TGTGCCAGCAATGGCGGGGTATACACAGATACGCAGTATTTT.

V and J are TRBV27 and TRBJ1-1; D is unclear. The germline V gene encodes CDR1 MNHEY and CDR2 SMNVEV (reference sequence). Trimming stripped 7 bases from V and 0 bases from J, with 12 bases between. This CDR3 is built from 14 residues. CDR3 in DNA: TGTGCCAGCAACCCGACGGGCATGAACACTGAAGCTTTCTTT. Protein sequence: CASNPTGMNTEAFF.

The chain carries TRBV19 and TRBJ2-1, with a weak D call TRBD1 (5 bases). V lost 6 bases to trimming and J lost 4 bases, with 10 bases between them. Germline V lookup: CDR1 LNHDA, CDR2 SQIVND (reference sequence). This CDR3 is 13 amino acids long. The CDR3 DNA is TGTGCCAGTAGCTTTGGGGCGTACAATGAGCAGTTCTTC. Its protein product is CASSFGAYNEQFF.

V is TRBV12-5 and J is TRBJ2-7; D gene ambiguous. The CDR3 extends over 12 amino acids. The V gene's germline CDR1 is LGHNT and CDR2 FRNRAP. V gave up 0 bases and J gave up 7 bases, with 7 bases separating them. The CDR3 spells CASGLVPWEQYF. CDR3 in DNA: TGTGCTAGTGGTTTGGTACCTTGGGAGCAGTACTTC. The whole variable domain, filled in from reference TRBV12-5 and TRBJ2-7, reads DARVTQTPRHKVTEMGQEVTMRCQPILGHNTVFWYRQTMMQGLELLAYFRNRAPLDDSGMPKDRFSAEMPDATLATLKIQPSEPRDSAVYFCASGLVPWEQYFGPGTRLTVT.